This section outlines one TCR beta chain sequence together with its context. Its antigen is not yet known. Base qualities were left out, and no much larger clone turns up one base away. Focal radiation therapy combined with CTLA-4 blockade (ipilimumab) was tested in patients with chemo-refractory metastatic non-small-cell lung cancer. Libraries were made using the immunoSEQ multiplex PCR assay. The clones in this table, taken by TCRdb from immuneACCESS, are in-frame only. Not every clone is retained; where verified, under half of the shortfall comes from an unresolved V gene, and the cause of the rest is unknown. The sample yields some 110,000 clones; about four fifths were counted once. Of the sample, around 3% is held by the ten largest clones. The data are from a study of radiotherapy plus CTLA-4 blockade in lung cancer (dated by TCRdb to between 2017 and 2018). Study-level background: Among the enrolled patients, approximately 18% had an objective response, and 31% reached disease control.

From V the trimming removes 7 bases and from J it removes 7 bases, while the gene matches leave 9 bases of the junction unaccounted for. CDR1 and CDR2, per the germline V gene, are SGHTA and FQGTGA. The CDR3 numbers 14 residues from cysteine through phenylalanine. The retained sequence is limited to the CDR3, 42 bases, with the frame set at the first base. Findings and caveats that apply to the study as a whole: The strongest predictors of response were reported to be early dynamic shifts in blood T cell clones along with a rise in serum interferon-beta following radiation. After treatment with radiotherapy and ipilimumab, TCR clones that originated in tumors expanded in peripheral blood.

This chain joins TRBV7-3 to TRBJ2-2; the central 7 bases match TRBD2. The sequencing used peripheral blood, collected from a patient treated with radiotherapy plus ipilimumab. This clonotype originated in a human donor with non-small cell lung cancer that progressed on radiotherapy plus ipilimumab. Some clones in this sample may be carry-over from other donors' samples. The nucleotide sequence is TGTGCCAGCATCGAACGGAGCGGGAACGGGGAGCTGTTTTTT. Its translation is CASIERSGNGELFF. The CDR3, completed at both ends by the reference TRBV7-3 and TRBJ2-2 genes, gives the full variable domain GAGVSQTPSNKVTEKGKYVELRCDPISGHTALYWYRQSLGQGPEFLIYFQGTGAADDSGLPNDRFFAVRPEGSVSTLKIQRTERGDSAVYLCASIERSGNGELFFGEGSRLTVL.